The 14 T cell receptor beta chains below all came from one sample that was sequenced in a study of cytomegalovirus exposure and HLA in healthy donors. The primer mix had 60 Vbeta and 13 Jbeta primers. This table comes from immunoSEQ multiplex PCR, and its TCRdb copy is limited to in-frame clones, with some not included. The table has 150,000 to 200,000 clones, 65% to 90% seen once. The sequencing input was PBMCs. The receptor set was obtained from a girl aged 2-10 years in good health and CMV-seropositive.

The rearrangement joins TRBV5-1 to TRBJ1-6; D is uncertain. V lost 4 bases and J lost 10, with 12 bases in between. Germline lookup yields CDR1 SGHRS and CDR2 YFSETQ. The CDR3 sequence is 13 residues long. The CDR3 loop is CASSLDAGSPLHF. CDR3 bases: TGCGCCAGCAGCCTCGACGCCGGGTCACCCCTCCACTTT.

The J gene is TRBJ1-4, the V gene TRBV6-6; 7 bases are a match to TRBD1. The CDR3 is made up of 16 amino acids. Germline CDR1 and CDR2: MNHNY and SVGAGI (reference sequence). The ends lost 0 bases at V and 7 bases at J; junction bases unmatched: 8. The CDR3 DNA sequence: TGTGCCAGCAGTTACTCCGCCGGGACAGTCGGTGAAAAACTGTTTTTT. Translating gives CASSYSAGTVGEKLFF.

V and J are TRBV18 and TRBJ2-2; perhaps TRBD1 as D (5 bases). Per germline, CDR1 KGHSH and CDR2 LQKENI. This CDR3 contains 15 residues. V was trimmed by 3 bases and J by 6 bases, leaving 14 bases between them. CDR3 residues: CASSPVAGYAGELFF. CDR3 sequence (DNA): TGTGCCAGCTCACCGGTAGCAGGGTACGCCGGGGAGCTGTTTTTT.

The CDR3 DNA follows: TGTGCCAGCAGCCGGGACAGGGTCCGTAACTATGGCTACACCTTC. As protein: CASSRDRVRNYGYTF. The genes are TRBV2 and TRBJ1-2, with 9 bases matching TRBD1. The V and J ends lost 6 bases and 1 base, in that order; junction bases with no gene match: 6. Germline V gene lookup returns CDR1 SNHLY and CDR2 FYNNEI. This CDR3 contains 15 residues.

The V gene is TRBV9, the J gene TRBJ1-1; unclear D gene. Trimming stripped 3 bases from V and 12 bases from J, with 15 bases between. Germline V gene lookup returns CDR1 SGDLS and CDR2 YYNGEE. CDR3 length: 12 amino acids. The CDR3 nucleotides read TGTGCCAGCAGCGGGGAAGGGAGTAGGACTTTCTTT. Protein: CASSGEGSRTFF.

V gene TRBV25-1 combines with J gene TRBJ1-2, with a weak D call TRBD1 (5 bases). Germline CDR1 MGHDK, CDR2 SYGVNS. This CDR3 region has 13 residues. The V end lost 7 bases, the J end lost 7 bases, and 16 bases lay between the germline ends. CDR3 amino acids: CASTPGVGCGYTF. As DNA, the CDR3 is TGTGCCAGCACCCCGGGGGTGGGGTGTGGCTACACCTTC.

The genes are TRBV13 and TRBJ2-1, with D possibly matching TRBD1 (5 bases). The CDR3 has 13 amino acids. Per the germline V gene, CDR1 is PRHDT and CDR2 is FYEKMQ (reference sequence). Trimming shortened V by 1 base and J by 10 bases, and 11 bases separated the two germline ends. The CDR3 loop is CASSLVGAQEQFF. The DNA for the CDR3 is TGTGCCAGCAGCTTAGTAGGGGCACAGGAGCAGTTCTTC. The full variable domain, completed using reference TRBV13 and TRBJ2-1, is AAGVIQSPRHLIKEKRETATLKCYPIPRHDTVYWYQQGPGQDPQFLISFYEKMQSDKGSIPDRFSAQQFSDYHSELNMSSLELGDSALYFCASSLVGAQEQFFGPGTRLTVL.

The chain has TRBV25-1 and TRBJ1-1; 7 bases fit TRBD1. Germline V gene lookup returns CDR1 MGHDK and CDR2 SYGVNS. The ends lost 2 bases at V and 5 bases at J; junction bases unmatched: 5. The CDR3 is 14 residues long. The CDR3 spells CASSERTGGTEAFF. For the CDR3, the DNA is TGTGCCAGCAGTGAAAGGACAGGTGGAACTGAAGCTTTCTTT.

The CDR3, as DNA: TGTGCCAGCAGCCACGGACAGGGTAGTTTGGGCTACACCTTC. Its translation is CASSHGQGSLGYTF. The V and J genes are TRBV14 and TRBJ1-2; 8 nucleotides match TRBD1. The CDR3 consists of 14 residues. V was clipped by 3 bases and J by 8 bases; unmatched bases: 8. Germline V gene data show CDR1 as SGHDN and CDR2 as FVKESK.

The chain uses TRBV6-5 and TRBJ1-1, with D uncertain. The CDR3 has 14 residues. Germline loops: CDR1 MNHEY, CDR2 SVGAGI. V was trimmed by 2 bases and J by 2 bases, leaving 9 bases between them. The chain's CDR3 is CASSYPGPNTEAFF. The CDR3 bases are TGTGCCAGCAGTTACCCTGGCCCAAACACTGAAGCTTTCTTT.

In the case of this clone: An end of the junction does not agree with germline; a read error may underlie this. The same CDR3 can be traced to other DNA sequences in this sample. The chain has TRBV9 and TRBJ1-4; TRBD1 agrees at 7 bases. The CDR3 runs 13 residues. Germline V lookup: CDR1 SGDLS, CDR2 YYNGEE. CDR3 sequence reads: CASSKGAAEKLFF. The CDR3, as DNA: TGTGCCAGCAGCAAGGGGGCGGCTGAAAAGCTGTTTTTT.

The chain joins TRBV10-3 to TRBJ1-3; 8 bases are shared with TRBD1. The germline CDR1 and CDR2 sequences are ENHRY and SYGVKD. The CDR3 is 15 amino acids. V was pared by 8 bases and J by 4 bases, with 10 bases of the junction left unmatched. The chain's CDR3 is CAIRTGRSGGNTIYF. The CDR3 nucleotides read TGTGCCATCCGGACAGGGAGGAGTGGGGGAAACACCATATATTTT.

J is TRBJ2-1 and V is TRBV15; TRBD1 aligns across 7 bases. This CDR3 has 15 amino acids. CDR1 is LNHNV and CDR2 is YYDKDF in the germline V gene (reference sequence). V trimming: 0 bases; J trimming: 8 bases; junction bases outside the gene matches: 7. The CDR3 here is CATSRDAPGGHEQFF. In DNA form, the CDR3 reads TGTGCCACCAGCAGAGATGCCCCAGGGGGACATGAGCAGTTCTTC.

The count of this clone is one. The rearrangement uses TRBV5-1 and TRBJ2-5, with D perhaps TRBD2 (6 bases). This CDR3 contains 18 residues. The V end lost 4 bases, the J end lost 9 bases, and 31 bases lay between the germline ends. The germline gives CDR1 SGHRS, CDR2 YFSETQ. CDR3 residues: CASSAGSVGGGTFGAQYF. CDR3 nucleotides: TGCGCCAGCAGCGCGGGTAGCGTCGGGGGAGGTACTTTTGGAGCCCAGTACTTC.